The 22 T cell receptor beta chains presented below share a single source sample, sequenced in a study of early T cells in non-severe SARS-CoV-2 infection. TCRdb re-called the 5' RACE reads through MiXCR, storing one row per CDR3 protein. Of about 77,000 distinct CDR3 sequences listed, about 17% are singletons. The sequencing sample was made of whole blood. These receptors all come from an adult who was a healthcare worker with PCR-confirmed SARS-CoV-2 infection or an uninfected control (not recorded which).

This clonotype was seen many times. CDR3 in DNA: TGTGCCACCAGTGAACTCGGCAGGGGCGATGAGCAGTTCTTC. Residues: CATSELGRGDEQFF. The chain joins TRBV24-1 to TRBJ2-1; the D gene is possibly TRBD1 (6 bases). Looked up from germline, CDR1 is KGHDR and CDR2 is SFDVKD. The CDR3 totals 14 residues. V lost 4 bases and J 8 bases, leaving 14 bases between the germline ends.

Of note for this clonotype: The junction departs from germline at one end; a sequencing error may be responsible. This chain connects TRBV3-1 to TRBJ2-1; TRBD2 agrees at 12 bases. Germline V gene sequence: CDR1 LGHDT, CDR2 YNNKEL (reference sequence). This CDR3 contains 16 residues. The chain's CDR3 is CASSRPTTSGRSKAIF. The CDR3 bases are TGTGCCAGCAGCCGCCCAACTACTAGCGGGAGGTCCAAGGCAATCTTC.

This clonotype was counted a few times. The rearrangement uses TRBV3-1 and TRBJ2-1; TRBD2 matches 13 bases. CDR3 length: 18 amino acids. CDR1 is LGHDT, CDR2 YNNKEL, per germline (reference sequence). V was pared by 4 bases and J by 9 bases, with 15 bases of the junction left unmatched. DNA for the CDR3: TGTGCCAGCAGCCCTGCCAACCTAGGGACTAGCGGGGTAGGTGAGCAGTTCTTC. Protein: CASSPANLGTSGVGEQFF.

The chain has TRBV10-3 and TRBJ2-5; a possible D gene is TRBD1 (5 bases). CDR3 length: 15 residues. V was pared by 10 bases and J by 2 bases, with 20 bases between. The germline gives CDR1 ENHRY, CDR2 SYGVKD. CDR3 sequence reads: CATTDVQGSQETQYF. The CDR3 DNA sequence: TGTGCCACCACCGACGTCCAGGGAAGTCAAGAGACCCAGTACTTC.

The chain has TRBV7-6 and TRBJ1-4; D gene uncertain. Trimming stripped 5 bases from V and 0 bases from J, with 16 bases between. This CDR3 spans 17 amino acids. CDR1 and CDR2 from the germline V gene are SGHVS and FNYEAQ. The CDR3 DNA is TGTGCCAGCAGCCAAAATGCAGTTGTTACAACTAATGAAAAACTGTTTTTT. Encoded protein: CASSQNAVVTTNEKLFF.

This clonotype was seen a handful of times. The rearrangement links TRBV29-1 to TRBJ2-2; D perhaps matches TRBD1 (5 bases). Trimming removed 5 bases from V and 6 bases from J, with 10 bases in between. The germline gives CDR1 SQVTM, CDR2 ANQGSEA. CDR3 size: 12 residues. The CDR3 DNA reads as TGCAGCGTTCAGGGTGGGCCCGGGGAGCTGTTTTTT. Its protein product is CSVQGGPGELFF.

Only a few counts were recorded for this clonotype. This chain connects TRBV29-1 to TRBJ2-1; the D gene is possibly TRBD1 (6 bases). Trimming removed 7 bases at V and 13 bases at J, with 14 bases between. The germline CDR1 and CDR2 sequences are SQVTM and ANQGSEA. The CDR3 consists of 10 residues. As DNA, the CDR3 is TGCAGCGCGGACAGCGGTGTACAGTTCTTC. It codes for CSADSGVQFF.

This clonotype was seen only a few times. The J gene is TRBJ2-1, the V gene TRBV4-2; unclear D gene. The CDR3 length is 15 residues. Germline V gives CDR1 LGHNA, CDR2 YNFKEQ. Trimming removed 0 bases at V and 6 bases at J, with 12 bases between. CDR3 DNA sequence: TGTGCCAGCAGCCAAGATAGGAACTACGGCAATGAGCAGTTCTTC. Its translation is CASSQDRNYGNEQFF.

As regards this clonotype: The junction departs from germline at one end; a sequencing error may be responsible. The chain has TRBV11-1 and TRBJ2-1, with TRBD2 matching over 7 bases. This CDR3 is built from 15 residues. Looked up from germline, CDR1 is SGHAT and CDR2 is FQDESV (reference sequence). The CDR3: CASSPLLWGARAGDF. The CDR3 DNA sequence: TGTGCCAGCAGCCCCCTCTTATGGGGTGCGCGCGCGGGGGACTTC.

V gene TRBV3-1 combines with J gene TRBJ1-5; perhaps TRBD1 as D (6 bases). Per germline, CDR1 LGHDT and CDR2 YNNKEL (reference sequence). This CDR3 comprises 14 residues. Trimming left V 4 bases short and J 4 bases short, with 11 bases between. The CDR3 DNA reads TGTGCCAGCAGCCCCCTGAGGGGGAATCAGCCCCAGCATTTT. It codes for CASSPLRGNQPQHF. Combining the CDR3 with reference TRBV3-1 and TRBJ1-5 gives the whole variable domain DTAVSQTPKYLVTQMGNDKSIKCEQNLGHDTMYWYKQDSKKFLKIMFSYNNKELIINETVPNRFSPKSPDKAHLNLHINSLELGDSAVYFCASSPLRGNQPQHFGDGTRLSIL.

This rearrangement joins TRBV3-1 to TRBJ1-3, with a possible D match to TRBD1 (5 bases). This CDR3 spans 14 amino acids. Trimming removed 1 base from V and 3 bases from J, with 7 bases in between. The V gene's germline CDR1 is LGHDT and CDR2 YNNKEL (reference sequence). CDR3 DNA sequence: TGTGCCAGCAGCCAAGGGAGGGGTGGAAACACCATATATTTT. Amino acids: CASSQGRGGNTIYF.

The chain recombines TRBV28 with TRBJ2-3, with 10 nucleotides matching TRBD1. Trimming took 6 bases from V and 1 from J; bases not matched to a gene: 4. Germline-derived CDR1 and CDR2 are MDHEN and SYDVKM. The CDR3 extends over 15 amino acids. The CDR3 protein is CASRDRGFGTDTQYF. The CDR3 nucleotides read TGTGCCAGCAGGGACAGGGGGTTCGGCACAGATACGCAGTATTTT.

This clonotype ranks as medium-sized. V gene TRBV12-3 or TRBV12-4 combines with J gene TRBJ2-1; 7 bases fit TRBD2. The CDR3 is 15 residues long. V shed 5 bases and J 0 bases; nucleotides not matched to a gene: 4. The CDR3 nucleotides are TGTGCCAGCAGTCGAGCGGGGTTCTCCTACAATGAGCAGTTCTTC. Translated: CASSRAGFSYNEQFF.

The chain couples TRBV11-2 to TRBJ1-2; a weak D match, TRBD1 (6 bases). V was shortened by 5 bases and J by 10 bases, with 17 bases between the two germline ends. This CDR3 is built from 13 residues. CDR1 is SGHAT, CDR2 FQNNGV, per germline. The CDR3 DNA reads TGTGCCAGCAGCCTATCGGACAGACCCCTCTACACCTTC. Protein: CASSLSDRPLYTF.

The rearrangement links TRBV14 to TRBJ2-1, with TRBD2 matching 9 bases. Germline assignment: CDR1 SGHDN and CDR2 FVKESK. V shed 4 bases, J shed 12 bases, and the junction held 13 bases outside the gene matches. This CDR3 contains 15 residues. CDR3 residues: CASSPGTSGFPPQFF. CDR3 sequence (DNA): TGTGCCAGCAGCCCAGGAACTAGCGGGTTTCCACCGCAGTTCTTC.

The rearrangement links TRBV7-9 to TRBJ2-7, with D possibly TRBD2 on 6 matching bases. CDR3 length: 15 residues. V lost 6 bases to trimming and J lost 6 bases, with 21 bases between them. The germline gives CDR1 SEHNR, CDR2 FQNEAQ (reference sequence). The CDR3 nucleotides are TGTGCCAGCAGTTTTCCGTCCGGCCTCGGGGGCGAGCAGTACTTC. Its protein product is CASSFPSGLGGEQYF. The complete variable domain, with remaining parts taken from reference TRBV7-9 and TRBJ2-7, reads DTGVSQNPRHKITKRGQNVTFRCDPISEHNRLYWYRQTLGQGPEFLTYFQNEAQLEKSRLLSDRFSAERPKGSFSTLEIQRTEQGDSAMYLCASSFPSGLGGEQYFGPGTRLTVT.

The chain carries TRBV7-2 and TRBJ2-5; D perhaps matches TRBD1 (5 bases). Trimming removed 4 bases from V and 0 bases from J, with 9 bases in between. Germline V CDR1 and CDR2: SGHTA, FQGNSA. CDR3 length equals 14 residues. This CDR3 reads CASSSTVYQETQYF. In DNA, the CDR3 is TGTGCCAGCAGCTCGACAGTGTACCAAGAGACCCAGTACTTC.

This clonotype is a singleton in its sample. This chain connects TRBV6-1 to TRBJ2-1, with 9 bases fitting TRBD2. The CDR3 contains 16 residues. The trim removed 7 bases at V and 0 bases at J, leaving 7 bases unmatched. Germline CDR1 and CDR2: MNHNS and SASEGT. CDR3 DNA sequence: TGTGCCAGCACCTCTAGCGGGGTTAGCTCCTACAATGAGCAGTTCTTC. The encoded protein is CASTSSGVSSYNEQFF.

In its sample, this clonotype was seen once. One end of the junction does not line up with germline, which may come from a read error. The rearrangement links TRBV2 to TRBJ1-2; no reliable D call. CDR1 and CDR2 (germline): SNHLY, FYNNEI. This CDR3 is built from 14 residues. The CDR3 sequence: CVSTLHRGLYGYTF. The CDR3, as DNA: TGTGTCAGCACCTTGCACAGAGGTCTATATGGCTACACCTTC. Using reference TRBV2 and TRBJ1-2 for the parts outside the CDR3, the full variable domain is EPEVTQTPSHQVTQMGQEVILRCVPISNHLYFYWYRQILGQKVEFLVSFYNNEISEKSEIFDDQFSVERPDGSNFTLKIRSTKLEDSAMYFCVSTLHRGLYGYTFGSGTRLTVV.

This clonotype has at least ten counts. The V call is TRBV2, the J call TRBJ2-7; no firm D call. Between the trimmed V and J ends, which lost 0 bases and 6 bases, there was a span of 15 bases. Per the germline V gene, CDR1 is SNHLY and CDR2 is FYNNEI. The CDR3 consists of 15 residues. CDR3 residues: CASSEAGRGYGEQYF. The DNA of the CDR3 is TGTGCCAGCAGTGAAGCCGGGCGCGGTTACGGCGAGCAGTACTTC.

This clonotype was observed a handful of times. This chain connects TRBV19 to TRBJ2-1, with D possibly TRBD2 on 6 matching bases. V lost 5 bases to trimming and J lost 8 bases, with 13 bases between them. Germline loops: CDR1 LNHDA, CDR2 SQIVND (reference sequence). This CDR3 contains 13 residues. CDR3 DNA sequence: TGTGCCAGTAGTCCCCCCCCTAGCGATGAGCAGTTCTTC. This codes for CASSPPPSDEQFF.

The chain joins TRBV3-1 to TRBJ2-7; a possible D gene is TRBD1 (6 bases). This CDR3 is built from 11 residues. V was shortened by 5 bases and J by 7 bases, with 9 bases between the two germline ends. From germline, CDR1 is LGHDT and CDR2 YNNKEL (reference sequence). CDR3 residues: CASSYREEQYF. The CDR3 DNA follows: TGTGCCAGCAGCTACAGGGAGGAGCAGTACTTC.